The following is a T cell receptor (beta chain) sequence with its context. The Seattle patients, enrolled during active infection, were followed longitudinally. Germline V gene lookup returns CDR1 MNHEY and CDR2 SVGAGI. The CDR3 consists of 12 residues. Trimming took off 5 bases at V and 5 bases at J, with 6 bases between the two ends. Authors' data handling: Reference gene primer amplification gave nucleated cell count estimates. The method was immunoSEQ multiplex PCR; TCRdb's version includes in-frame clones alone and lacks a portion of them. V, J and clone size were drawn from that table, and D and trimming were deduced from the DNA. Here the sample spans about 170,000 clones, less than 90% being singletons. The sample belongs to a study of blood T cell repertoires in COVID-19. At the level of the study: Acute and convalescent COVID-19 specimens originated in the United States, Italy and Spain. In each case, the material was cDNA or gDNA derived from T cells, B-cell-depleted T cells, or PBMCs.

The sequencing sample was made of peripheral blood. The clonotype was recovered from a woman aged 70 to 79 with COVID-19, enrolled during active disease. The rearrangement uses TRBV6-5 and TRBJ2-2; D is unclear. The CDR3 DNA follows: TGTGCCAGCAGTCCCTATACCGGGGAGCTGTTTTTT. It yields the protein CASSPYTGELFF.